In this sample, the clone carrying this TCR beta chain turned up once. Only in-frame clones appear in the TCRdb table, and some are missing; sequencing was by immunoSEQ multiplex PCR. The table includes about 2.3 million clones, 85% to 95% detected once. The record originates from a study of shared clonotypes between healthy human individuals. This clonotype originated in a man aged 18 to 30 in good health. Some clones in this sample may be carry-over from other donors' samples. Sequenced: naive CD4+ T cells from PBMCs. Subset indicated: CD45RA+ positively selected.

The CDR3 region is CASSPPLLGWGSNQPQHF. The CDR3 nucleotides read TGTGCCAGCAGTCCACCCCTACTCGGTTGGGGTAGCAATCAGCCCCAGCATTTT. The J gene is TRBJ1-5, the V gene TRBV28; no clear D. Trimming took off 5 bases at V and 0 bases at J, with 20 bases between the two ends. Germline values: CDR1 MDHEN, CDR2 SYDVKM. The CDR3 sequence is 18 residues long.